This entry describes one T cell receptor (beta chain). Its antigen is not identified. Unstimulated naive, memory, effector memory and TEMRA subsets were also sequenced, drawn from a few donor pairs. This sample stems from a study of siplizumab effects on memory and regulatory T cells. Data came from immunoSEQ multiplex PCR; TCRdb stores just in-frame clones and leaves some out. The table records about 91,000 clones, roughly 96% of them present only once. The CDR3 contains 10 residues. V was shortened by 8 bases and J by 7 bases, with 8 bases between the two germline ends. CDR1 is MNHEY, CDR2 SVGAGI, per germline. Overall study findings and caveats: Mappable CD4+ clones that were alloreactive averaged approximately 70% Treg-derived with siplizumab versus around 27% in controls. Many proliferating CD4+ or CD8+ clones remained unclassified. Roughly 75-96% of them could not be assigned either a naive or a memory phenotype.

The sequence was obtained from a human donor in good health. What was sequenced was naive CD4+ T cells sorted from blood. The chain combines TRBV6-5 with TRBJ1-1; D call uncertain. CDR3 DNA: TGTGCCAGCGGGGTCGGTGAAGCTTTCTTT. Its protein product is CASGVGEAFF.